The 28 T cell receptor beta chains below come from one sample, sequenced in a study of shared clonotypes between healthy human individuals. The protocol was immunoSEQ multiplex PCR, while the TCRdb copy is restricted to in-frame clones and leaves out a portion. The sample yields some 1.5 million clones, around 95% seen once. Sequenced input: naive CD4+ T cells sorted from blood. Subset here: CD45RA+ positively selected. Every receptor here comes from a young man in good health.

V and J are TRBV5-1 and TRBJ2-7, with D possibly TRBD2 on 6 matching bases. There are 15 residues in the CDR3. The V and J ends lost 2 bases and 3 bases respectively, with 15 bases between them. Germline V CDR1 and CDR2: SGHRS, YFSETQ. The CDR3 loop is CASSLISGRDYEQYF. CDR3 DNA: TGCGCCAGCAGCTTAATTAGCGGAAGGGACTACGAGCAGTACTTC. The full variable domain, rest sourced from reference TRBV5-1 and TRBJ2-7, is KAGVTQTPRYLIKTRGQQVTLSCSPISGHRSVSWYQQTPGQGLQFLFEYFSETQRNKGNFPGRFSGRQFSNSRSEMNVSTLELGDSALYLCASSLISGRDYEQYFGPGTRLTVT.

The chain couples TRBV28 to TRBJ1-5; no clear D. The length of the CDR3 is 15 residues. V lost 3 bases, J lost 0 bases, and 9 bases lay in between. Germline V gene data show CDR1 as MDHEN and CDR2 as SYDVKM. The CDR3 protein is CASSFSGYSNQPQHF. DNA of the CDR3: TGTGCCAGCAGTTTTTCAGGTTATAGCAATCAGCCCCAGCATTTT.

The rearrangement uses TRBV28 and TRBJ2-7; the match to TRBD2 covers 7 bases. Germline loops: CDR1 MDHEN, CDR2 SYDVKM. The V gene end was trimmed by 4 bases and the J gene end by 3 bases; junction bases not matched to a gene: 15. The CDR3 length is 17 residues. CDR3 nucleotides: TGTGCCAGCAGTTCTAGCCCCCGAGGCGGGAGAAGCTACGAGCAGTACTTC. This codes for CASSSSPRGGRSYEQYF.

This chain uses TRBV5-5 with TRBJ1-5; D gene unclear. The CDR3 has 17 amino acids. Looked up from germline, CDR1 is SGHKS and CDR2 is YYEKEE (reference sequence). The V end lost 1 base, the J end lost 3 bases, and 17 bases lay between the germline ends. The CDR3 DNA reads as TGTGCCAGCAGCTTGATGACCGGGTCGATGGCCAATCAGCCCCAGCATTTT. This translates into CASSLMTGSMANQPQHF.

The chain links TRBV19 to TRBJ2-1; 12 bases fit TRBD2. The ends lost 7 bases at V and 6 bases at J; junction bases unmatched: 16. Germline values: CDR1 LNHDA, CDR2 SQIVND (reference sequence). The CDR3 is 18 amino acids. CDR3 coding DNA: TGTGCCAGTACCTTCCAGCCGCTAGCGGGAGGGCCGATCAATGAGCAGTTCTTC. Its protein product is CASTFQPLAGGPINEQFF.

V is TRBV27 and J is TRBJ2-3; a weak D match, TRBD2 (6 bases). V lost 5 bases to trimming and J lost 1 base, with 16 bases between them. The length of the CDR3 is 16 residues. The germline CDR1 and CDR2 sequences are MNHEY and SMNVEV (reference sequence). Here the CDR3 DNA reads TGTGCCAGCAGTCCGAAGACTAGGTGGGGCACAGATACGCAGTATTTT. The encoded protein is CASSPKTRWGTDTQYF.

The chain links TRBV15 to TRBJ1-4; D unresolved. CDR3 size: 19 residues. Trimming took off 0 bases at V and 8 bases at J, with 25 bases between the two ends. Germline assignment: CDR1 LNHNV and CDR2 YYDKDF (reference sequence). The CDR3 sequence: CATSRERPGAAVGWEKLFF. The DNA of the CDR3 is TGTGCCACCAGCAGAGAGAGGCCAGGCGCGGCCGTCGGGTGGGAAAAACTGTTTTTT.

CDR3 residues: CASSESRGNTEAFF. The CDR3 region has the DNA TGTGCCAGCAGTGAATCGAGGGGGAACACTGAAGCTTTCTTT. This chain uses TRBV6-1 with TRBJ1-1, with D tentatively TRBD1 (5 bases). The V gene's germline CDR1 is MNHNS and CDR2 SASEGT. The V end lost 2 bases, the J end lost 1 base, and 8 bases lay between the germline ends. CDR3 length: 14 residues.

This clone was picked up one time. The V call is TRBV7-9, the J call TRBJ2-3, with a possible D match to TRBD1 (7 bases). The germline gives CDR1 SEHNR, CDR2 FQNEAQ (reference sequence). The CDR3 extends over 15 amino acids. V lost 5 bases to trimming and J lost 3 bases, with 15 bases between them. CDR3 DNA sequence: TGTGCCAGCAGCCCCCGGAGGGGGCCGACAGATACGCAGTATTTT. This gives the protein CASSPRRGPTDTQYF. Supplemented by reference TRBV7-9 and TRBJ2-3, the full variable domain reads DTGVSQNPRHKITKRGQNVTFRCDPISEHNRLYWYRQTLGQGPEFLTYFQNEAQLEKSRLLSDRFSAERPKGSFSTLEIQRTEQGDSAMYLCASSPRRGPTDTQYFGPGTRLTVL.

This chain links TRBV7-9 with TRBJ2-7; the match to TRBD1 covers 8 bases. The CDR3 sequence is 15 residues long. Germline CDR1 SEHNR, CDR2 FQNEAQ (reference sequence). The junction had 11 bases not matched to a gene; V was cut back by 8 bases and J by 2 bases. The CDR3 coding sequence is TGTGCCAGCCGACCCGGACAGGGCCGAACCTACGAGCAGTACTTC. Protein: CASRPGQGRTYEQYF.

This clone was picked up one time. The chain is built from TRBV30 and TRBJ1-1; D call uncertain. The length of the CDR3 is 10 residues. The germline V gene encodes CDR1 GTSNPN and CDR2 SVGIG (reference sequence). V lost 1 base and J 10 bases, leaving 7 bases between the germline ends. For the CDR3, the DNA is TGTGCCTGGAGTGCGGCGGGAGCTTTCTTT. Amino acids: CAWSAAGAFF.

The chain combines TRBV27 with TRBJ1-5; 7 bases map to TRBD1. The CDR3 has 17 residues. The germline gives CDR1 MNHEY, CDR2 SMNVEV (reference sequence). With 6 bases clipped from V and 6 bases from J, the junction kept 17 bases outside the gene matches. The CDR3 spells CASSPREGHPGGQPQHF. The DNA of the CDR3 is TGTGCCAGCAGCCCTAGGGAGGGACACCCAGGGGGTCAGCCCCAGCATTTT.

The rearrangement links TRBV11-2 to TRBJ2-5; 8 bases fit TRBD2. The CDR3 extends over 16 amino acids. V lost 2 bases, J lost 2 bases, and 7 bases stayed unmatched. The germline V gene encodes CDR1 SGHAT and CDR2 FQNNGV. The CDR3 loop reads CASSLRTSPMQETQYF. The DNA of the CDR3 is TGTGCCAGCAGCTTAAGGACTAGCCCCATGCAAGAGACCCAGTACTTC.

The DNA for the CDR3 is TGTGCCAGCAGTTCTACCGCACAGCCCCAGCATTTT. This translates into CASSSTAQPQHF. This rearrangement joins TRBV28 to TRBJ1-5; D remains unclear. The CDR3 contains 12 residues. Trimming left V 4 bases short and J 7 bases short, with 8 bases between. Looked up from germline, CDR1 is MDHEN and CDR2 is SYDVKM. Full variable domain (remainder filled in from reference TRBV28 and TRBJ1-5): DVKVTQSSRYLVKRTGEKVFLECVQDMDHENMFWYRQDPGLGLRLIYFSYDVKMKEKGDIPEGYSVSREKKERFSLILESASTNQTSMYLCASSSTAQPQHFGDGTRLSIL.

As to this clone: Distinct nucleotide sequences in the sample also encode this CDR3. The chain combines TRBV5-1 with TRBJ2-7, with TRBD2 identical over 10 bases. After removal of 3 bases from V and 2 bases from J, the junction contained 2 bases not matched to a gene. Germline V gene data show CDR1 as SGHRS and CDR2 as YFSETQ. The CDR3 loop spans 14 amino acids. The chain's CDR3 is CASSSAGGPYEQYF. CDR3 DNA sequence: TGCGCCAGCAGCTCAGCGGGAGGGCCCTACGAGCAGTACTTC.

The V gene is TRBV2, the J gene TRBJ1-5; TRBD1 agrees at 9 bases. V shed 3 bases, J shed 6 bases, and the junction held 3 bases outside the gene matches. The germline gives CDR1 SNHLY, CDR2 FYNNEI. This CDR3 spans 14 amino acids. For the CDR3, the DNA is TGTGCCAGCAGTGAGGGGACAGGGTTTCAGCCCCAGCATTTT. This gives the protein CASSEGTGFQPQHF. Full variable domain (missing parts from reference TRBV2 and TRBJ1-5): EPEVTQTPSHQVTQMGQEVILRCVPISNHLYFYWYRQILGQKVEFLVSFYNNEISEKSEIFDDQFSVERPDGSNFTLKIRSTKLEDSAMYFCASSEGTGFQPQHFGDGTRLSIL.

The chain carries TRBV5-6 and TRBJ1-4, with D unclear. The CDR3 sequence is 14 residues long. Germline V gives CDR1 SGHDT, CDR2 YYEEEE. Trimming removed 4 bases at V and 5 bases at J, with 12 bases between. CDR3 sequence reads: CASSTDALNEKLFF. CDR3 nucleotides: TGTGCCAGCAGCACGGACGCCTTGAATGAAAAACTGTTTTTT.

The count of this clone is one. The rearrangement joins TRBV2 to TRBJ2-1; D is possibly TRBD1 or TRBD2 (5 bases each). The V gene lost 1 base and the J gene lost 7 bases, with 14 bases spanning the gap. CDR1 is SNHLY and CDR2 is FYNNEI in the germline V gene. The CDR3 is 15 residues long. The CDR3 sequence: CASSEVGGWANEQFF. The DNA of the CDR3 is TGTGCCAGCAGTGAAGTTGGGGGTTGGGCGAATGAGCAGTTCTTC.

The rearrangement links TRBV29-1 to TRBJ2-7, with no clear D. V lost 5 bases and J lost 6, with 17 bases in between. CDR1 is SQVTM and CDR2 is ANQGSEA in the germline V gene. CDR3 length equals 13 residues. The CDR3 loop is CSVKEPAQIEQYF. The CDR3 coding sequence is TGCAGCGTTAAGGAACCCGCCCAGATCGAGCAGTACTTC.

The chain combines TRBV7-6 with TRBJ2-1, with D uncertain. Trimming pared 2 bases from V and 6 bases from J, leaving 2 bases between. Looked up from germline, CDR1 is SGHVS and CDR2 is FNYEAQ. This CDR3 has 11 residues. CDR3 amino acids: CASSLSNEQFF. The CDR3 DNA is TGTGCCAGCAGCTTATCCAATGAGCAGTTCTTC.

To note about this clone: The same CDR3 is also encoded by other DNA sequences in this sample. In DNA form, the CDR3 reads TGTGCCAGCAGCGTAGGAGCCAATACTGAAGCTTTCTTT. Its translation is CASSVGANTEAFF. V usage is TRBV9 and J usage is TRBJ1-1; D is undetermined. This CDR3 has 13 amino acids. Germline loops: CDR1 SGDLS, CDR2 YYNGEE. Trimming pared 0 bases from V and 5 bases from J, leaving 8 bases between.

V and J are TRBV2 and TRBJ1-2; D gene unclear. The ends were cut back, 1 base at V and 0 bases at J, with 6 bases in the middle. The CDR3 consists of 14 residues. Germline-derived CDR1 and CDR2 are SNHLY and FYNNEI. CDR3 residues: CASSEVSANYGYTF. CDR3 sequence (DNA): TGTGCCAGCAGTGAAGTTTCAGCTAACTATGGCTACACCTTC. Filled out from reference TRBV2 and TRBJ1-2, the complete variable domain reads EPEVTQTPSHQVTQMGQEVILRCVPISNHLYFYWYRQILGQKVEFLVSFYNNEISEKSEIFDDQFSVERPDGSNFTLKIRSTKLEDSAMYFCASSEVSANYGYTFGSGTRLTVV.

A note on this clone: Other DNA sequences of this sample code for an identical CDR3. The chain joins TRBV10-3 to TRBJ2-3; D is unclear. Germline CDR1 ENHRY, CDR2 SYGVKD. The length of the CDR3 is 12 residues. The V gene lost 6 bases and the J gene lost 0 bases, with 4 bases spanning the gap. The CDR3 nucleotides are TGTGCCATCAGCGGGAGCACAGATACGCAGTATTTT. Its translation is CAISGSTDTQYF.

V gene TRBV9 combines with J gene TRBJ2-7; 8 positions match TRBD2. The CDR3 spans 15 residues. Germline CDR1 is SGDLS and CDR2 is YYNGEE. Trimming at V came to 0 bases and at J to 3 bases, leaving 5 bases not matched to a gene. In DNA, the CDR3 is TGTGCCAGCAGCGTAGCGGGAGGGCCGGTCTACGAGCAGTACTTC. This sequence encodes CASSVAGGPVYEQYF.

The chain uses TRBV4-3 and TRBJ2-7; TRBD2 is a possible D gene (5 bases). This CDR3 has 14 residues. CDR1 is LGHNA and CDR2 is YSLEER in the germline V gene. Trimming shortened V by 0 bases and J by 3 bases, and 9 bases separated the two germline ends. The CDR3 here is CASSQEARDYEQYF. The CDR3 nucleotides are TGCGCCAGCAGCCAAGAGGCCCGGGACTACGAGCAGTACTTC.

The gene calls are TRBV10-3 and TRBJ1-2; TRBD1 aligns across 9 bases. This CDR3 has 14 amino acids. CDR1 ENHRY and CDR2 SYGVKD come from the germline V gene. V was pared by 5 bases and J by 3 bases, with 4 bases of the junction left unmatched. The CDR3 DNA is TGTGCCATCAGTTCCGGGACAGGGTACTATGGCTACACCTTC. It encodes CAISSGTGYYGYTF.

The chain's CDR3 is CASSTSERSGGELFF. The CDR3 DNA reads as TGTGCCAGCTCAACTTCTGAGCGCTCCGGTGGGGAGCTGTTTTTT. V is TRBV18 and J is TRBJ2-2; no definite D call. The CDR3 consists of 15 residues. Germline V gives CDR1 KGHSH, CDR2 LQKENI. With 5 bases removed from V and 8 bases from J, the gap between germline ends came to 18 bases.

The V gene is TRBV6-6, the J gene TRBJ2-3; D gene uncertain. The CDR3 has 10 residues. The V gene's germline CDR1 is MNHNY and CDR2 SVGAGI (reference sequence). V dropped 8 bases and J dropped 9 bases, with 9 bases sitting between them. For the CDR3, the DNA is TGTGCCAGCGGGGTCGTCACGCAGTATTTT. Amino acids: CASGVVTQYF.